Listed here are 5 T cell receptor beta chains from one sample, sequenced in a study of patients and donors after allogeneic stem cell transplantation. TCRdb reanalysed the RT-PCR reads using MiXCR and keeps one entry per CDR3 protein. Of about a million distinct CDR3 sequences listed, roughly 18% are singletons. The source material was blood, either unsorted or a sorted T cell fraction (not recorded which). These TCRs come from a human donor who was either an allogeneic HSCT recipient or a stem cell or donor lymphocyte infusion donor (not recorded which). It is not recorded whose cells these are; they may come from a transplant donor.

This chain connects TRBV4-2 to TRBJ1-5; D is ambiguous. The V end was cut by 1 base, the J end by 4 bases, with 11 bases between. CDR1 and CDR2 from the germline V gene are LGHNA and YNFKEQ. The CDR3 is 15 amino acids. CDR3 coding DNA: TGTGCCAGCAGCCAAGGTGCAGAAACAAATCAGCCCCAGCATTTT. Amino acids: CASSQGAETNQPQHF.

This clonotype was counted once. A read error is possible here, since a much larger clone lies one base away. J is TRBJ1-1 and V is TRBV6-2 or TRBV6-3; 8 bases are shared with TRBD1. Germline values: CDR1 MNHEY, CDR2 SVGEGT. This CDR3 has 17 residues. CDR3: CASSYSITGGPNTEASF. In DNA, the CDR3 is TGTGCCAGCAGTTACTCGATTACAGGGGGACCGAACACTGAAGCTTCCTTT.

This clonotype was detected ten times or more. For the CDR3, the DNA is TGCGCCAGCAGCTTAACCTACGACAGATTCTACAATGAGCAGTTCTTC. Its protein is CASSLTYDRFYNEQFF. The rearrangement links TRBV5-1 to TRBJ2-1; the D gene is possibly TRBD1 (5 bases). The length of the CDR3 is 16 residues. Looked up from germline, CDR1 is SGHRS and CDR2 is YFSETQ. V gave up 2 bases and J gave up 3 bases, with 15 bases separating them.

The V call is TRBV10-3, the J call TRBJ2-5; D might be TRBD1 (5 bases). The germline V gene encodes CDR1 ENHRY and CDR2 SYGVKD. V was clipped by 11 bases and J by 5 bases, with 15 bases between them. The CDR3 has 12 residues. The CDR3 nucleotides are TGTGCCCCCGGAAGGGGTACGGAGACCCAGTACTTC. Amino acid sequence: CAPGRGTETQYF.

This clonotype has a handful of counts. The gene calls are TRBV15 and TRBJ2-3; maybe TRBD2 (6 bases). CDR3 size: 15 residues. Germline V CDR1 and CDR2: LNHNV, YYDKDF (reference sequence). V lost 4 bases, J lost 0 bases, and 11 bases lay in between. This CDR3 reads CATSTFGRSTDTQYF. The CDR3 DNA sequence: TGTGCCACCAGCACCTTTGGGAGGAGCACAGATACGCAGTATTTT.